One and the same sample provided the 28 T cell receptor beta chains below, sequenced in a study of graft-versus-host responses after intestinal transplantation. Antigen specificity for these receptors is unknown. Produced via immunoSEQ multiplex PCR; TCRdb's table is partial and in-frame only. This table holds just over 40,000 clones, about 95% found once. Specimen: unstimulated CD8+ T cells sorted from spleen or lymph node cells, collected before transplant. These receptors originate from a human donor who was the organ donor for an intestinal transplant.

The rearrangement joins TRBV5-1 to TRBJ2-6; a weak D match, TRBD1 (5 bases). CDR1 and CDR2 (germline): SGHRS, YFSETQ. Trimming removed 1 base from V and 4 bases from J, with 12 bases in between. The CDR3 totals 16 residues. The CDR3 bases are TGCGCCAGCAGCTTGTATAGGGGATCCGGGGCCAACGTCCTGACTTTC. It codes for CASSLYRGSGANVLTF.

The chain recombines TRBV5-1 with TRBJ2-2; unclear D gene. The CDR3 consists of 12 residues. From germline, CDR1 is SGHRS and CDR2 YFSETQ. V was cut by 1 base and J by 6 bases, with 4 bases left in between. CDR3 coding DNA: TGCGCCAGCAGCTTGCGGCCCGGGGAGCTGTTTTTT. Translating gives CASSLRPGELFF.

V is TRBV6-5 and J is TRBJ2-7; D is uncertain. CDR1 MNHEY and CDR2 SVGAGI come from the germline V gene. Trimming cost V 0 bases and J 0 bases, with 9 bases left between them. This CDR3 is 15 amino acids long. This chain's CDR3 is CASSYSKGLSYEQYF. The CDR3 nucleotides are TGTGCCAGCAGTTACTCAAAGGGCCTCTCCTACGAGCAGTACTTC.

The chain couples TRBV7-9 to TRBJ2-3; tentative D call: TRBD2 (7 bases). The CDR3 totals 15 residues. Germline values: CDR1 SEHNR, CDR2 FQNEAQ (reference sequence). V was trimmed by 2 bases and J by 6 bases, leaving 15 bases between them. The CDR3 protein is CASSLSGGSMDTQYF. CDR3 in DNA: TGTGCCAGCAGCTTATCGGGGGGCTCCATGGATACGCAGTATTTT. The variable domain in full, completed from reference TRBV7-9 and TRBJ2-3, reads DTGVSQNPRHKITKRGQNVTFRCDPISEHNRLYWYRQTLGQGPEFLTYFQNEAQLEKSRLLSDRFSAERPKGSFSTLEIQRTEQGDSAMYLCASSLSGGSMDTQYFGPGTRLTVL.

The chain is built from TRBV7-2 and TRBJ1-5; 12 bases line up with TRBD1. The CDR3 loop spans 16 amino acids. Germline V CDR1 and CDR2: SGHTA, FQGNSA. Trimming cost V 5 bases and J 5 bases; bases outside gene matches: 7. The CDR3 DNA reads TGTGCCAGCAGCGGGGACAGGGGGCGACCCTATCAGCCCCAGCATTTT. Translated: CASSGDRGRPYQPQHF.

The V call is TRBV27, the J call TRBJ1-2, with D possibly being TRBD1 (5 bases). Trimming left V 6 bases short and J 1 base short, with 9 bases between. The CDR3 is 13 residues long. In germline, CDR1 is MNHEY, CDR2 SMNVEV (reference sequence). CDR3 DNA: TGTGCCAGCAGCCCTACAGGTAACTATGGCTACACCTTC. This sequence encodes CASSPTGNYGYTF.

The J gene is TRBJ2-5, the V gene TRBV7-2, with D tentatively TRBD2 (7 bases). The germline CDR1 and CDR2 sequences are SGHTA and FQGNSA. Trimming removed 5 bases from V and 5 bases from J, with 21 bases in between. CDR3 size: 16 residues. Here the CDR3 DNA reads TGTGCCAGCAGCCCGCCCCTAAGGGGGGGAGGGGAGACCCAGTACTTC. Translation gives CASSPPLRGGGETQYF.

DNA of the CDR3: TGCGCCAGCAGCCAGGGAAGATCAGGGTACACTGAAGCTTTCTTT. This codes for CASSQGRSGYTEAFF. The chain has TRBV4-3 and TRBJ1-1; tentative D call: TRBD1 (5 bases). CDR3 length: 15 amino acids. CDR1 is LGHNA, CDR2 YSLEER, per germline. V was clipped by 3 bases and J by 3 bases, with 14 bases between them.

The CDR3 spells CATSREGGTFYEQYF. DNA for the CDR3: TGTGCCACCAGCAGAGAGGGCGGTACTTTCTACGAGCAGTACTTC. The chain has TRBV15 and TRBJ2-7, with no clear D. Germline V gene sequence: CDR1 LNHNV, CDR2 YYDKDF (reference sequence). V was pared by 0 bases and J by 3 bases, with 12 bases between. CDR3 length: 15 amino acids.

The chain joins TRBV9 to TRBJ2-2, with 9 nucleotides matching TRBD1. Germline V lookup: CDR1 SGDLS, CDR2 YYNGEE. The CDR3 runs to 19 residues. J was trimmed by 4 bases and V by 6 bases; bases with no gene match: 19. The CDR3: CASNHDPRGGQGFTGELFF. CDR3 nucleotides: TGTGCCAGCAATCATGACCCTAGGGGGGGACAGGGTTTCACCGGGGAGCTGTTTTTT.

V and J are TRBV10-2 and TRBJ2-3, with 7 nucleotides matching TRBD1. With V trimmed by 2 bases and J by 7 bases, 9 bases remained unmatched. From germline, CDR1 is WSHSY and CDR2 SAAADI. The CDR3 totals 15 residues. The DNA of the CDR3 is TGCGCCAGCAGTGAGACTACAGGGGAAGAATATACGCAGTATTTT. Amino acids: CASSETTGEEYTQYF.

The chain is built from TRBV18 and TRBJ2-5; D possibly corresponds to TRBD2 (5 bases). This CDR3 spans 15 amino acids. Trimming took off 5 bases at V and 4 bases at J, with 17 bases between the two ends. Germline V gene data show CDR1 as KGHSH and CDR2 as LQKENI. The CDR3 region is CASSSVLGVGETQYF. Here the CDR3 DNA reads TGTGCCAGCTCATCAGTACTCGGGGTAGGAGAGACCCAGTACTTC. The whole variable domain, filled in from reference TRBV18 and TRBJ2-5, reads NAGVMQNPRHLVRRRGQEARLRCSPMKGHSHVYWYRQLPEEGLKFMVYLQKENIIDESGMPKERFSAEFPKEGPSILRIQQVVRGDSAAYFCASSSVLGVGETQYFGPGTRLLVL.

The chain joins TRBV29-1 to TRBJ1-1; D is undetermined. Germline CDR1 reads SQVTM; CDR2 reads ANQGSEA. The V gene lost 6 bases and the J gene lost 0 bases, with 8 bases spanning the gap. The CDR3 extends over 12 amino acids. The CDR3 spells CSVAVMNTEAFF. The CDR3 nucleotides are TGCAGCGTGGCAGTAATGAACACTGAAGCTTTCTTT.

J is TRBJ1-1 and V is TRBV7-9, with D unresolved. Germline assignment: CDR1 SEHNR and CDR2 FQNEAQ (reference sequence). The V gene lost 3 bases and the J gene lost 5 bases, with 16 bases spanning the gap. The CDR3 has 15 amino acids. CDR3 coding DNA: TGTGCCAGCAGCTTCCAAACACGGAGAATGACTGAAGCTTTCTTT. Amino acids: CASSFQTRRMTEAFF.

The chain uses TRBV6-5 and TRBJ1-4; no firm D call. Between the trimmed V and J ends, which lost 7 bases and 8 bases, there was a span of 20 bases. This CDR3 contains 15 residues. CDR1 is MNHEY, CDR2 SVGAGI, per germline. Written as DNA, the CDR3 is TGTGCCAGCAATGGGCCCGGAGGGTCCCTGGAAAAACTGTTTTTT. Its protein is CASNGPGGSLEKLFF.

This clone appeared once. The chain recombines TRBV5-4 with TRBJ2-5, with 8 bases fitting TRBD2. The CDR3 spans 13 residues. CDR1 is SGHNT and CDR2 is YYREEE in the germline V gene (reference sequence). V shed 5 bases and J 2 bases; nucleotides not matched to a gene: 2. CDR3 sequence: CASRRGEQETQYF. DNA for the CDR3: TGTGCCAGCAGGCGGGGGGAACAAGAGACCCAGTACTTC.

The gene calls are TRBV5-1 and TRBJ2-7, with unresolved D. The CDR3 is made up of 13 amino acids. Deletions cut 3 bases from V and 3 bases from J, with 10 bases between. The V gene's germline CDR1 is SGHRS and CDR2 YFSETQ. CDR3 sequence: CASSWVGGYEQYF. The CDR3 region has the DNA TGCGCCAGCAGCTGGGTGGGCGGCTACGAGCAGTACTTC.

This chain joins TRBV5-6 and TRBJ2-6, with D uncertain. The ends were cut back, 2 bases at V and 0 bases at J, with 9 bases in the middle. CDR3 size: 16 residues. Germline V gene lookup returns CDR1 SGHDT and CDR2 YYEEEE. In DNA, the CDR3 is TGTGCCAGCAGCTTAGGACCCTACTCTGGGGCCAACGTCCTGACTTTC. Translating it yields CASSLGPYSGANVLTF.

This chain connects TRBV29-1 to TRBJ2-1, with D perhaps matching TRBD1 (6 bases). The V end was cut by 2 bases, the J end by 10 bases, with 18 bases between. Germline loops: CDR1 SQVTM, CDR2 ANQGSEA. The length of the CDR3 is 14 residues. The CDR3 reads CSVEMRTDLLEQFF. CDR3 nucleotide sequence: TGCAGCGTTGAAATGCGGACAGACCTACTAGAGCAGTTCTTC.

J is TRBJ1-2 and V is TRBV4-3, with TRBD1 matching over 11 bases. V lost 4 bases to trimming and J lost 8 bases; unmatched junction nucleotides: 6. CDR1 and CDR2 from the germline V gene are LGHNA and YSLEER. The CDR3 is 14 residues long. For the CDR3, the DNA is TGCGCCAGCAGCCCCGGGACAGGGGGAGGGGGCTACACCTTC. Residues: CASSPGTGGGGYTF.

This chain links TRBV29-1 with TRBJ2-3; D not certain. Trimming removed 6 bases from V and 7 bases from J, with 11 bases in between. This CDR3 comprises 11 residues. Germline V gene sequence: CDR1 SQVTM, CDR2 ANQGSEA. Written as DNA, the CDR3 is TGCAGCGTCCTTGACGGCTATACGCAGTATTTT. Protein sequence: CSVLDGYTQYF.

This chain uses TRBV6-6 with TRBJ2-1, with 9 bases matching TRBD2. Germline trimming cut 5 bases from V and 6 bases from J; bases unmatched to any gene: 5. Germline V lookup: CDR1 MNHNY, CDR2 SVGAGI (reference sequence). This CDR3 spans 14 amino acids. CDR3 in DNA: TGTGCCAGCAGTCCGACTAGCGGACCCAATGAGCAGTTCTTC. Translated, it gives CASSPTSGPNEQFF.

DNA of the CDR3: TGCAGTGCTCAACCCTATGGCTACACCTTC. It specifies CSAQPYGYTF. The chain is built from TRBV20-1 and TRBJ1-2; the D is unclear. V lost 5 bases and J lost 4, with 5 bases in between. Germline V lookup: CDR1 DFQATT, CDR2 SNEGSKA (reference sequence). The CDR3 covers 10 residues.

The gene calls are TRBV27 and TRBJ1-4; D is possibly TRBD1 (5 bases). Trimming shortened V by 5 bases and J by 8 bases, and 15 bases separated the two germline ends. The germline gives CDR1 MNHEY, CDR2 SMNVEV (reference sequence). The CDR3 extends over 14 amino acids. Here the CDR3 reads CASSARDFEEKLFF. For the CDR3, the DNA is TGTGCCAGCAGTGCCAGGGACTTCGAGGAAAAACTGTTTTTT.

V gene TRBV19 combines with J gene TRBJ1-2; 12 nucleotides line up with TRBD1. The CDR3 is made up of 16 amino acids. Germline V gives CDR1 LNHDA, CDR2 SQIVND (reference sequence). Trimming cost V 5 bases and J 7 bases; bases outside gene matches: 11. CDR3 DNA sequence: TGTGCCAGTAGTCTCTCCCCGGGACAGGGGGCAAGTGGCTACACCTTC. This encodes CASSLSPGQGASGYTF.

The chain has TRBV7-3 and TRBJ1-2; the match to TRBD1 covers 10 bases. The CDR3 totals 15 residues. V was pared by 0 bases and J by 8 bases, with 6 bases of the junction left unmatched. Per germline, CDR1 SGHTA and CDR2 FQGTGA. Here the CDR3 reads CASSLTGGTGVGYTF. The CDR3 nucleotides read TGTGCCAGCAGCTTAACTGGAGGGACAGGGGTAGGCTACACCTTC.

The rearrangement joins TRBV10-3 to TRBJ2-5; TRBD2 matches 10 bases. CDR1 is ENHRY, CDR2 SYGVKD, per germline. After removal of 0 bases from V and 11 bases from J, the junction contained 12 bases not matched to a gene. This CDR3 region has 16 residues. CDR3 sequence: CAISESTSGDRWEQYF. In nucleotides, the CDR3 is TGTGCCATCAGTGAGTCCACTAGCGGGGACCGCTGGGAGCAGTACTTC.

The rearrangement links TRBV7-6 to TRBJ2-3; D ambiguous. Germline loops: CDR1 SGHVS, CDR2 FNYEAQ. Between the trimmed V and J ends, which lost 2 bases and 0 bases, there was a span of 9 bases. The CDR3 is made up of 15 amino acids. The CDR3 reads CASSLYGASTDTQYF. The CDR3 DNA reads as TGTGCCAGCAGCTTATACGGCGCCAGCACAGATACGCAGTATTTT. The variable domain in full, completed from reference TRBV7-6 and TRBJ2-3, reads GAGVSQSPRYKVTKRGQDVALRCDPISGHVSLYWYRQALGQGPEFLTYFNYEAQQDKSGLPNDRFSAERPEGSISTLTIQRTEQRDSAMYRCASSLYGASTDTQYFGPGTRLTVL.